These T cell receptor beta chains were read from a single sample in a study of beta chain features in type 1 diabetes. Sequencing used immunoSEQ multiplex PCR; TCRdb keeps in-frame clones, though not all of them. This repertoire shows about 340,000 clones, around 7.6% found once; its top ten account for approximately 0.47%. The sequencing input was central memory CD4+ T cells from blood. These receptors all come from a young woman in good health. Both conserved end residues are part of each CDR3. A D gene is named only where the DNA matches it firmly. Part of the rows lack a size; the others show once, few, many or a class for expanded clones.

cdr3_aa: CASSLVQSNQPQHF; cdr3_nt: TGTGCCAGCTCACTGGTTCAGAGCAATCAGCCCCAGCATTTT; clone_size: NA; v_call: TRBV18; d_call: NA; j_call: TRBJ1-5
cdr3_aa: CASSLITGASSYEQYF; cdr3_nt: TGTGCCAGCAGCCTCATCACAGGGGCCAGCTCCTACGAGCAGTACTTC; clone_size: NA; v_call: TRBV7-9; d_call: TRBD1; j_call: TRBJ2-7
cdr3_aa: CASSPTSGSYNEQFF; cdr3_nt: TGTGCCAGCAGCCCAACCAGCGGCTCCTACAATGAGCAGTTCTTC; clone_size: few; v_call: TRBV7-2; d_call: NA; j_call: TRBJ2-1
cdr3_aa: CASSSKFESGANVLTF; cdr3_nt: TGCGCCAGCAGCTCAAAGTTCGAATCTGGGGCCAACGTCCTGACTTTC; clone_size: few; v_call: TRBV5-1; d_call: NA; j_call: TRBJ2-6
cdr3_aa: CASSEEGLESEKLFF; cdr3_nt: TGTGCCAGCAGTGAAGAAGGTCTCGAATCCGAAAAACTGTTTTTT; clone_size: NA; v_call: TRBV2; d_call: NA; j_call: TRBJ1-4
cdr3_aa: CASSQAKLGSYNEQFF; cdr3_nt: TGTGCCAGCAGCCAAGCGAAGCTGGGTTCCTACAATGAGCAGTTCTTC; clone_size: NA; v_call: TRBV4-2; d_call: NA; j_call: TRBJ2-1
cdr3_aa: CASSWGTSYNEQFF; cdr3_nt: TGTGCCAGCAGCTGGGGGACTTCCTACAATGAGCAGTTCTTC; clone_size: few; v_call: TRBV5-4; d_call: NA; j_call: TRBJ2-1
cdr3_aa: CASSQERETGREQYF; cdr3_nt: TGCGCCAGCAGCCAAGAGCGGGAGACAGGACGGGAGCAGTACTTC; clone_size: few; v_call: TRBV4-3; d_call: NA; j_call: TRBJ2-7
cdr3_aa: CASSQELRDEQYF; cdr3_nt: TGCGCCAGCAGCCAAGAACTCAGGGACGAGCAGTACTTC; clone_size: few; v_call: TRBV4-1; d_call: NA; j_call: TRBJ2-7
cdr3_aa: CASSLEGGGQYF; cdr3_nt: TGTGCCAGCAGCTTGGAAGGGGGCGGCCAGTACTTC; clone_size: many; v_call: TRBV11-2; d_call: TRBD1; j_call: TRBJ2-5
cdr3_aa: CASSPRTSGRTYNEQFF; cdr3_nt: TGCGCCAGCAGCCCTAGGACTAGCGGTAGGACCTACAATGAGCAGTTCTTC; clone_size: NA; v_call: TRBV5-4; d_call: TRBD2; j_call: TRBJ2-1
cdr3_aa: CASSSDTTGELFF; cdr3_nt: TGTGCCAGCAGCTCTGACACGACCGGGGAGCTGTTTTTT; clone_size: few; v_call: TRBV2; d_call: NA; j_call: TRBJ2-2
cdr3_aa: CASSLGLESPDEQFF; cdr3_nt: TGTGCCAGCAGCTTAGGTCTCGAGTCCCCGGATGAGCAGTTCTTC; clone_size: few; v_call: TRBV7-9; d_call: NA; j_call: TRBJ2-1
cdr3_aa: CALQGIDKKTQYF; cdr3_nt: TGTGCACTACAGGGGATAGACAAAAAGACCCAGTACTTC; clone_size: many; v_call: TRBV6-6; d_call: TRBD1; j_call: TRBJ2-5
cdr3_aa: CASSSGQPNTEAFF; cdr3_nt: TGTGCCAGCAGCTCCGGACAGCCGAACACTGAAGCTTTCTTT; clone_size: NA; v_call: TRBV7-9; d_call: NA; j_call: TRBJ1-1
cdr3_aa: CASSSNYGYTF; cdr3_nt: TGTGCCAGCAGCAGTAACTATGGCTACACCTTC; clone_size: NA; v_call: TRBV28; d_call: NA; j_call: TRBJ1-2
cdr3_aa: CASSPTSPGLNEKLFF; cdr3_nt: TGTGCCAGCAGCCCCACCTCCCCGGGCCTTAATGAAAAACTGTTTTTT; clone_size: NA; v_call: TRBV11-2; d_call: NA; j_call: TRBJ1-4
cdr3_aa: CSAARTGELFF; cdr3_nt: TGCAGCGCCGCTCGTACCGGGGAGCTGTTTTTT; clone_size: few; v_call: TRBV29-1; d_call: NA; j_call: TRBJ2-2
cdr3_aa: CASSLARGPGSNQPQHF; cdr3_nt: TGTGCCAGCAGCTTGGCCCGGGGGCCTGGTTCGAATCAGCCCCAGCATTTT; clone_size: many; v_call: TRBV5-5; d_call: NA; j_call: TRBJ1-5
cdr3_aa: CSCARDRGAEQYF; cdr3_nt: TGCAGCTGCGCCCGGGACAGGGGGGCCGAGCAGTACTTC; clone_size: many; v_call: TRBV29-1; d_call: TRBD1; j_call: TRBJ2-7
cdr3_aa: CASSILGWEGVTGELFF; cdr3_nt: NA; clone_size: NA; v_call: TRBV25-1; d_call: NA; j_call: TRBJ2-2
cdr3_aa: CASRGSRLQERTQYF; cdr3_nt: TGTGCCAGCAGGGGCAGCAGGCTTCAAGAGCGGACCCAGTACTTC; clone_size: NA; v_call: TRBV6-5; d_call: NA; j_call: TRBJ2-5
cdr3_aa: CASSQAADTQYF; cdr3_nt: TGTGCCAGCAGTCAAGCAGCAGATACGCAGTATTTT; clone_size: NA; v_call: TRBV7-2; d_call: NA; j_call: TRBJ2-3
cdr3_aa: CASSQTPGGPCYEQYF; cdr3_nt: TGCGCCAGCAGTCAAACTCCGGGAGGGCCTTGCTACGAGCAGTACTTC; clone_size: few; v_call: TRBV23-1; d_call: TRBD2; j_call: TRBJ2-7
cdr3_aa: CSHTGPTSTDTQYF; cdr3_nt: TGCAGTCACACTGGACCCACTAGCACAGATACGCAGTATTTT; clone_size: few; v_call: TRBV29-1; d_call: NA; j_call: TRBJ2-3
cdr3_aa: CASSQGRWPYEQYF; cdr3_nt: TGTGCCAGCAGCCAGGGCAGGTGGCCCTACGAGCAGTACTTC; clone_size: NA; v_call: TRBV14; d_call: NA; j_call: TRBJ2-7
cdr3_aa: CASSEWGLVF; cdr3_nt: TGTGCCAGCAGTGAGTGGGGCTTGGTCTTC; clone_size: NA; v_call: TRBV6-1; d_call: NA; j_call: TRBJ2-1
cdr3_aa: CASGISGAGQETQYF; cdr3_nt: TGTGCCAGCGGAATTAGCGGGGCGGGACAAGAGACCCAGTACTTC; clone_size: few; v_call: TRBV5-8; d_call: TRBD2; j_call: TRBJ2-5
cdr3_aa: CASSTHGGGDGEQYF; cdr3_nt: TGTGCCAGCAGTACCCATGGGGGAGGTGATGGCGAGCAGTACTTC; clone_size: few; v_call: TRBV27; d_call: NA; j_call: TRBJ2-7
cdr3_aa: CASSTGSGTEAFF; cdr3_nt: TGTGCCAGCAGTACAGGGTCTGGAACTGAAGCTTTCTTT; clone_size: NA; v_call: TRBV6-1; d_call: NA; j_call: TRBJ1-1
cdr3_aa: CASSGLAGRNEQYF; cdr3_nt: TGTGCCAGCAGCGGACTAGCGGGAAGGAACGAGCAGTACTTC; clone_size: NA; v_call: TRBV27; d_call: TRBD2; j_call: TRBJ2-7
cdr3_aa: CASSSTVEAFF; cdr3_nt: TGTGCCAGCAGCTCCACGGTTGAAGCTTTCTTT; clone_size: NA; v_call: TRBV5-6; d_call: NA; j_call: TRBJ1-1
cdr3_aa: CASSRQGASEAFF; cdr3_nt: TGTGCCAGCAGCAGACAGGGGGCCTCTGAAGCTTTCTTT; clone_size: NA; v_call: TRBV7-2; d_call: TRBD1; j_call: TRBJ1-1
cdr3_aa: CASSRTGALFNEQFF; cdr3_nt: TGTGCCAGTAGTAGGACAGGGGCACTTTTCAATGAGCAGTTCTTC; clone_size: NA; v_call: TRBV19; d_call: TRBD1; j_call: TRBJ2-1
cdr3_aa: CASSLEGYNEQFF; cdr3_nt: TGTGCCAGCAGTTTGGAGGGATACAATGAGCAGTTCTTC; clone_size: few; v_call: TRBV27; d_call: NA; j_call: TRBJ2-1
cdr3_aa: CASSREGYTEAFF; cdr3_nt: TGTGCCAGCTCCCGCGAAGGGTACACTGAAGCTTTCTTT; clone_size: NA; v_call: TRBV18; d_call: NA; j_call: TRBJ1-1
cdr3_aa: CASTIGRQGAQPQHF; cdr3_nt: TGTGCCAGCACCATAGGGAGACAGGGTGCTCAGCCCCAGCATTTT; clone_size: many; v_call: TRBV2; d_call: TRBD1; j_call: TRBJ1-5
cdr3_aa: CASSSSGGRYEQYF; cdr3_nt: TGTGCCAGCAGCTCGTCCGGGGGCCGTTACGAGCAGTACTTC; clone_size: NA; v_call: TRBV5-6; d_call: NA; j_call: TRBJ2-7
cdr3_aa: CASSADDYTDTQYF; cdr3_nt: TGTGCCAGCAGCGCAGACGACTACACAGATACGCAGTATTTT; clone_size: NA; v_call: TRBV2; d_call: NA; j_call: TRBJ2-3
cdr3_aa: CASSTSGKNIQYF; cdr3_nt: TGTGCCAGCAGTACTAGCGGGAAAAACATTCAGTACTTC; clone_size: many; v_call: TRBV27; d_call: TRBD2; j_call: TRBJ2-4
cdr3_aa: CASSLVYGGETQYF; cdr3_nt: TGTGCCAGCAGCTTAGTGTACGGTGGGGAGACCCAGTACTTC; clone_size: NA; v_call: TRBV7-2; d_call: NA; j_call: TRBJ2-5
cdr3_aa: CASSQDLTGQETQYF; cdr3_nt: TGCGCCAGCAGCCAAGATCTGACAGGACAAGAGACCCAGTACTTC; clone_size: NA; v_call: TRBV4-1; d_call: NA; j_call: TRBJ2-5
cdr3_aa: CASSLSGNQPQHF; cdr3_nt: TGTGCCAGCAGCCTATCGGGCAATCAGCCCCAGCATTTT; clone_size: NA; v_call: TRBV7-2; d_call: NA; j_call: TRBJ1-5
cdr3_aa: CASSPRQGDKNYNEQFF; cdr3_nt: TGTGCCAGCAGCCCGCGACAGGGGGATAAGAACTACAATGAGCAGTTCTTC; clone_size: few; v_call: TRBV9; d_call: TRBD1; j_call: TRBJ2-1
cdr3_aa: CASRGQGAPQTQYF; cdr3_nt: TGTGCCAGCAGGGGACAGGGGGCCCCCCAGACCCAGTACTTC; clone_size: many; v_call: TRBV27; d_call: TRBD1; j_call: TRBJ2-5
cdr3_aa: CASSFKENTEAFF; cdr3_nt: TGTGCCAGCAGTTTTAAGGAGAACACTGAAGCTTTCTTT; clone_size: many; v_call: TRBV27; d_call: NA; j_call: TRBJ1-1
cdr3_aa: CSARDFKGYTF; cdr3_nt: TGCAGTGCCAGGGACTTTAAGGGCTACACCTTC; clone_size: NA; v_call: TRBV20-1; d_call: NA; j_call: TRBJ1-2
cdr3_aa: CASSFDSSNYGYTF; cdr3_nt: TGTGCCAGCAGCTTCGACAGCTCTAACTATGGCTACACCTTC; clone_size: NA; v_call: TRBV5-4; d_call: NA; j_call: TRBJ1-2
cdr3_aa: CASSPTRGNYEQYF; cdr3_nt: TGTGCCAGCTCACCCACAAGGGGTAACTACGAGCAGTACTTC; clone_size: few; v_call: TRBV18; d_call: NA; j_call: TRBJ2-7
cdr3_aa: CASSLWGYGYTF; cdr3_nt: TGTGCCAGCAGTTTGTGGGGATATGGCTACACCTTC; clone_size: few; v_call: TRBV28; d_call: NA; j_call: TRBJ1-2
cdr3_aa: CASSLIPEKLFF; cdr3_nt: TGTGCCAGCAGCTTAATACCTGAAAAACTGTTTTTT; clone_size: NA; v_call: TRBV11-2; d_call: NA; j_call: TRBJ1-4
cdr3_aa: CASSLRSRGMPGANVLTF; cdr3_nt: TGTGCCAGCAGCTTGCGTAGCAGGGGAATGCCTGGGGCCAACGTCCTGACTTTC; clone_size: NA; v_call: TRBV4-2; d_call: NA; j_call: TRBJ2-6
cdr3_aa: CASSFRTSGLHQFF; cdr3_nt: TGTGCCAGCAGCTTCCGGACTAGCGGTTTACACCAGTTCTTC; clone_size: many; v_call: TRBV7-8; d_call: TRBD2; j_call: TRBJ2-1